This T cell receptor (beta chain) was recovered during a study of T cell responses to AZD1222 COVID-19 vaccine. A word on this clone: Its antigen remains unidentified.

The CDR3 has 13 amino acids. Trimming shortened V by 6 bases and J by 4 bases, and 10 bases separated the two germline ends. The assay was immunoSEQ multiplex PCR, and TCRdb's table has in-frame clones only and misses some. The sample holds some 150,000 clones, more than 70% seen once. Study outcomes and limitations: Donors in the cohort were predominantly white British and more often female, and clonal diversity was possibly underestimated. Repertoires were obtained only post-peak T cell response. Seropositivity was recorded at baseline in only a handful of AZD1222 recipients.

The chain combines TRBV12-3 or TRBV12-4 with TRBJ1-3; D not resolved. This TCR was recovered from an adult who received the AZD1222 COVID-19 vaccine. Sample: peripheral blood, taken 28 days after the second AZD1222 dose. The CDR3 nucleotides are TGTGCCAGCAGGGGTCTTGGCGGAAACACCATATATTTT. Translation: CASRGLGGNTIYF.